The 7 T cell receptor beta chains below all came from one sample that was sequenced in a study of identical twins. MiXCR was run by TCRdb on the 5' RACE reads, yielding one entry per CDR3 protein. The sample yields roughly 240,000 distinct CDR3 sequences, 7.5% seen once. The same sample was also studied in work on yellow fever vaccine responses in identical twins.

Sequencing was performed on CD8+ T cells sorted from blood. The receptor source for this set is a woman aged 18-29 years in good health.

There are many counts of this clonotype. CDR3 loop: CSVEEVGTGEGQYF. The CDR3 nucleotides are TGCAGCGTTGAAGAAGTCGGGACAGGGGAAGGGCAGTACTTC. The chain couples TRBV29-1 to TRBJ2-7; TRBD1 matches at 10 bases. Germline V CDR1 and CDR2: SQVTM, ANQGSEA. The CDR3 contains 14 residues. V was clipped by 0 bases and J by 9 bases; unmatched bases: 8.

This clonotype was detected ten times or more. V and J are TRBV12-3 or TRBV12-4 and TRBJ2-3; 12 bases agree with TRBD1. This CDR3 has 15 residues. V was pared by 5 bases and J by 4 bases, with 4 bases of the junction left unmatched. CDR3 sequence reads: CASSGGQGASDTQYF. The CDR3, as DNA: TGTGCCAGCAGTGGGGGACAGGGGGCGTCAGATACGCAGTATTTT.

At least ten counts were recorded for this clonotype. The V gene is TRBV5-5, the J gene TRBJ2-3; D is ambiguous. CDR3 length: 13 residues. Germline CDR1 is SGHKS and CDR2 is YYEKEE (reference sequence). V shed 4 bases and J shed 2 bases, with 8 bases lying between them. Here the CDR3 DNA reads TGTGCCAGCAGCCAGGCGGACACAGATACGCAGTATTTT. Amino acid sequence: CASSQADTDTQYF.

In this sample, this clonotype turned up many times. The chain links TRBV4-1 to TRBJ1-2; no reliable D call. The germline V gene has CDR1 MGHRA and CDR2 YSYEKL. There are 14 residues in the CDR3. Trimming removed 0 bases from V and 8 bases from J, with 13 bases in between. The CDR3 region has the DNA TGCGCCAGCAGCCAAGAACGGGAGATTCACGGCTACACCTTC. Protein sequence: CASSQEREIHGYTF.

This clonotype appeared many times. The J gene is TRBJ2-2, the V gene TRBV29-1; 11 positions match TRBD2. Per the germline V gene, CDR1 is SQVTM and CDR2 is ANQGSEA. The CDR3 is 17 residues long. V gave up 0 bases and J gave up 2 bases; unmatched junction bases: 5. Here the CDR3 reads CSVEDRLAGPNTGELFF. CDR3 nucleotides: TGCAGCGTTGAAGATCGACTAGCGGGGCCCAACACCGGGGAGCTGTTTTTT.

This chain links TRBV4-1 with TRBJ2-6; D not certain. Trimming cost V 1 base and J 0 bases, with 10 bases left between them. Germline V gene data show CDR1 as MGHRA and CDR2 as YSYEKL. The CDR3 has 17 residues. The DNA of the CDR3 is TGCGCCAGCAGCCAAGCTCTTAGGATCTCTGGGGCCAACGTCCTGACTTTC. This sequence encodes CASSQALRISGANVLTF.

The chain employs TRBV19 and TRBJ1-5, with 10 bases that match TRBD1. In germline, CDR1 is LNHDA, CDR2 SQIVND (reference sequence). Germline trimming cut 6 bases from V and 7 bases from J; bases unmatched to any gene: 6. CDR3 length: 14 residues. The CDR3 loop reads CASSKTGGRQPQHF. Written as DNA, the CDR3 is TGTGCCAGTAGCAAGACAGGGGGCCGACAGCCCCAGCATTTT.